Shown below are 26 T cell receptor beta chains from a single sample sequenced in a study of CD8 T cells in ankylosing spondylitis. From the 5' RACE reads, TCRdb called clonotypes with MiXCR, one entry per CDR3 protein. The sample has a few hundred thousand distinct CDR3 sequences, more than 15% seen once. Sequenced input: blood, either unsorted or a sorted T cell fraction (not recorded which). All receptors derive from a male donor with ankylosing spondylitis or in good health (not recorded which).

The gene calls are TRBV21-1 and TRBJ2-1; TRBD2 was called by the table and not checked on the DNA. TRBV21-1 is classified as a pseudogene. This CDR3 region has 19 residues. The CDR3 DNA reads TGTGCCAGCAGCAAAGAAGGGCTAGCGGGAGAGATTTGTAACAATGAGCAGTTCTTC. Translated: CASSKEGLAGEICNNEQFF.

The genes are TRBV4-3 and TRBJ2-4, with 7 bases aligning to TRBD1. With V trimmed by 2 bases and J by 5 bases, 9 bases remained unmatched. The germline CDR1 and CDR2 sequences are LGHNA and YSLEER. The CDR3 is 16 amino acids. CDR3 loop: CASSQFTRGLENIQYF. In nucleotides, the CDR3 is TGCGCCAGCAGCCAATTTACTAGGGGGCTGGAAAACATTCAGTACTTC.

The rearrangement uses TRBV4-1 and TRBJ2-7; D call uncertain. Germline CDR1 MGHRA, CDR2 YSYEKL. V was trimmed by 0 bases and J by 3 bases, leaving 9 bases between them. The CDR3 extends over 14 amino acids. The CDR3 here is CASSQDPVNYEQYF. CDR3 DNA sequence: TGCGCCAGCAGCCAAGATCCGGTGAACTACGAGCAGTACTTC.

This clonotype showed up just a few times. The chain recombines TRBV10-3 with TRBJ2-7; 9 bases map to TRBD2. The junction had 5 bases not matched to a gene; V was cut back by 2 bases and J by 0 bases. The CDR3 spans 16 residues. Germline V CDR1 and CDR2: ENHRY, SYGVKD. CDR3 loop: CAISEDKREVSYEQYF. The DNA for the CDR3 is TGTGCCATCAGTGAGGATAAGCGGGAGGTCTCCTACGAGCAGTACTTC.

The V and J genes are TRBV4-1 and TRBJ1-1; no reliable D call. In germline, CDR1 is MGHRA, CDR2 YSYEKL. V lost 0 bases, J lost 8 bases, and 19 bases lay in between. The CDR3 totals 16 residues. The CDR3 coding sequence is TGCGCCAGCAGCCAAGAGAGAGGCGGCAGCGGTCTAGAAGCTTTCTTT. Translating gives CASSQERGGSGLEAFF.

This clonotype was seen only a few times. The chain uses TRBV27 and TRBJ1-5; no firm D call. Per the germline V gene, CDR1 is MNHEY and CDR2 is SMNVEV (reference sequence). The V end lost 6 bases, the J end lost 0 bases, and 9 bases lay between the germline ends. This CDR3 has 14 residues. The CDR3 nucleotides read TGTGCCAGCAGCCATCAAAATAGCAATCAGCCCCAGCATTTT. This encodes CASSHQNSNQPQHF.

This clonotype was seen a few times. The V and J genes are TRBV12-3 or TRBV12-4 and TRBJ2-3; perhaps TRBD1 as D (6 bases). Trimming shortened V by 7 bases and J by 0 bases, and 14 bases separated the two germline ends. The CDR3 contains 15 residues. CDR3 in DNA: TGTGCCAGCACCAAAGGACAGTCTAGCACAGATACGCAGTATTTT. Translated: CASTKGQSSTDTQYF.

The V call is TRBV12-5, the J call TRBJ2-5; D not resolved. Germline assignment: CDR1 LGHNT and CDR2 FRNRAP. The V end lost 8 bases, the J end lost 0 bases, and 7 bases lay between the germline ends. CDR3 length equals 12 residues. This CDR3 reads CASRLHQETQYF. The CDR3 DNA follows: TGTGCTAGTCGATTGCACCAAGAGACCCAGTACTTC.

The gene calls are TRBV6-6 and TRBJ2-3; D is undetermined. This CDR3 spans 13 amino acids. Trimming left V 4 bases short and J 3 bases short, with 8 bases between. CDR1 MNHNY and CDR2 SVGAGI come from the germline V gene (reference sequence). The CDR3 DNA reads as TGTGCCAGCAGTTCGGCATGGACAGATACGCAGTATTTT. This translates into CASSSAWTDTQYF.

This clonotype occurred many times. This rearrangement joins TRBV12-3 or TRBV12-4 to TRBJ1-1; no clear D. The length of the CDR3 is 13 residues. The V gene lost 1 base and the J gene lost 1 base, with 4 bases spanning the gap. CDR3 coding DNA: TGTGCCAGCAGTTTAGACGGGAACACTGAAGCTTTCTTT. Its protein is CASSLDGNTEAFF.

In this sample, this clonotype turned up a few times. In DNA form, the CDR3 reads TGTGCCAGCAGCTCCTCCCCGGGGGGATTCAATGAGCAGTTCTTC. Translating it yields CASSSSPGGFNEQFF. J is TRBJ2-1 and V is TRBV5-6; 7 bases agree with TRBD2. Germline-derived CDR1 and CDR2 are SGHDT and YYEEEE. The ends lost 3 bases at V and 6 bases at J; junction bases unmatched: 9. This CDR3 has 15 residues.

The chain uses TRBV4-1 and TRBJ1-4; 10 bases map to TRBD1. The CDR3 is made up of 15 amino acids. The V and J ends lost 4 bases and 8 bases, in that order; junction bases with no gene match: 7. CDR1 MGHRA and CDR2 YSYEKL come from the germline V gene. CDR3 sequence: CASSRLGTGDEKLFF. The CDR3 DNA sequence: TGCGCCAGCAGCCGACTCGGGACAGGGGACGAAAAACTGTTTTTT.

V and J are TRBV15 and TRBJ2-1; D gene uncertain. Germline loops: CDR1 LNHNV, CDR2 YYDKDF (reference sequence). V lost 4 bases, J lost 2 bases, and 9 bases lay in between. The CDR3 is 14 residues long. CDR3 in amino acids: CATSNVVTYNEQFF. As DNA, the CDR3 is TGTGCCACCAGCAATGTAGTCACCTACAATGAGCAGTTCTTC. Combining the CDR3 with reference TRBV15 and TRBJ2-1 gives the whole variable domain DAMVIQNPRYQVTQFGKPVTLSCSQTLNHNVMYWYQQKSSQAPKLLFHYYDKDFNNEADTPDNFQSRRPNTSFCFLDIRSPGLGDTAMYLCATSNVVTYNEQFFGPGTRLTVL.

This clonotype was observed many times. CDR3 sequence reads: CASSTWTSGRQETQYF. CDR3 in DNA: TGTGCCAGCAGCACATGGACTAGCGGGAGACAAGAGACCCAGTACTTC. The chain combines TRBV7-8 with TRBJ2-5, with TRBD2 matching over 13 bases. Losses at the gene ends were 5 bases for V and 2 bases for J; bases not matched to a gene: 5. The CDR3 has 16 residues. Germline V CDR1 and CDR2: SGHVS, FQNEAQ.

The rearrangement uses TRBV5-1 and TRBJ1-1, with D possibly being TRBD1 (6 bases). This CDR3 comprises 14 residues. From germline, CDR1 is SGHRS and CDR2 YFSETQ. V was pared by 0 bases and J by 3 bases, with 9 bases between. CDR3 region: CASSLAEGDTEAFF. The CDR3 coding sequence is TGCGCCAGCAGCTTGGCCGAGGGGGACACTGAAGCTTTCTTT.

The chain employs TRBV7-9 and TRBJ1-2, with D perhaps matching TRBD1 (6 bases). Trimming took off 4 bases at V and 4 bases at J, with 10 bases between the two ends. The V gene's germline CDR1 is SEHNR and CDR2 FQNEAQ (reference sequence). This CDR3 has 13 amino acids. In DNA form, the CDR3 reads TGTGCCAGCAGCTCGGGACACACCTATGGCTACACCTTC. Translation: CASSSGHTYGYTF. The full variable domain, rest sourced from reference TRBV7-9 and TRBJ1-2, is DTGVSQNPRHKITKRGQNVTFRCDPISEHNRLYWYRQTLGQGPEFLTYFQNEAQLEKSRLLSDRFSAERPKGSFSTLEIQRTEQGDSAMYLCASSSGHTYGYTFGSGTRLTVV.

This clonotype has ten or more counts. This chain joins TRBV7-2 and TRBJ2-3, with D uncertain. V lost 1 base, J lost 2 bases, and 4 bases lay in between. Germline V gene data show CDR1 as SGHTA and CDR2 as FQGNSA. CDR3 size: 13 residues. CDR3 bases: TGTGCCAGCAGCTTAGGGCTCACAGATACGCAGTATTTT. Residues: CASSLGLTDTQYF.

V gene TRBV5-1 combines with J gene TRBJ2-5, with D hard to call. The CDR3 contains 16 residues. Germline CDR1 SGHRS, CDR2 YFSETQ. Trimming cost V 4 bases and J 2 bases, with 18 bases left between them. The CDR3 bases are TGCGCCAGCAGCCTAGTCGGTAGTTCTGAACAAGAGACCCAGTACTTC. This sequence encodes CASSLVGSSEQETQYF.

V is TRBV2 and J is TRBJ2-1; a weak D match, TRBD2 (6 bases). CDR3 length: 12 residues. The V gene lost 10 bases and the J gene lost 10 bases, with 17 bases spanning the gap. CDR1 and CDR2 (germline): SNHLY, FYNNEI. The CDR3 DNA sequence: TGTGCCACCACACGGGGTGGAGGGGAGCAGTTCTTC. This codes for CATTRGGGEQFF.

In this sample, this clonotype turned up many times. The genes are TRBV3-1 and TRBJ2-7; unclear D gene. The germline V and J ends were trimmed by 3 bases and 0 bases, with 6 bases remaining between them. The germline gives CDR1 LGHDT, CDR2 YNNKEL (reference sequence). CDR3 size: 13 residues. CDR3 in DNA: TGTGCCAGCAGCCATCTCTCCTCCTACGAGCAGTACTTC. Its translation: CASSHLSSYEQYF.

This clonotype has just a few counts. V usage is TRBV7-8 and J usage is TRBJ2-1; 8 bases are shared with TRBD1. The CDR3 covers 15 residues. J was trimmed by 6 bases and V by 4 bases; bases with no gene match: 8. CDR1 is SGHVS and CDR2 is FQNEAQ in the germline V gene. The CDR3 DNA reads TGTGCCAGCAGCTCCGGACAGGGTTTCTTCAATGAGCAGTTCTTC. Its translation: CASSSGQGFFNEQFF.

The J gene is TRBJ1-4, the V gene TRBV20-1; D remains ambiguous. Trimming left V 6 bases short and J 5 bases short, with 13 bases between. This CDR3 spans 13 amino acids. Germline values: CDR1 DFQATT, CDR2 SNEGSKA (reference sequence). CDR3 sequence reads: CSAQSWENEKLFF. In nucleotides, the CDR3 is TGCAGTGCCCAATCGTGGGAAAATGAAAAACTGTTTTTT.

This clonotype showed up many times. V and J are TRBV4-3 and TRBJ2-7; 11 bases are a match to TRBD1. V dropped 0 bases and J dropped 3; count of bases not matched to a gene: 1. Per the germline V gene, CDR1 is LGHNA and CDR2 is YSLEER. This CDR3 spans 15 amino acids. CDR3 sequence (DNA): TGCGCCAGCAGCCAAGATGGGACAGGGGGCTACGAGCAGTACTTC. This encodes CASSQDGTGGYEQYF.

This chain links TRBV3-1 with TRBJ2-3; 9 bases align to TRBD1. Germline V gene sequence: CDR1 LGHDT, CDR2 YNNKEL (reference sequence). With 4 bases clipped from V and 3 bases from J, the junction kept 2 bases outside the gene matches. The CDR3 has 14 amino acids. The CDR3 reads CASSRTGETDTQYF. CDR3 sequence (DNA): TGTGCCAGCAGCCGGACAGGGGAGACAGATACGCAGTATTTT.

At least ten counts were recorded for this clonotype. This chain uses TRBV29-1 with TRBJ2-7; maybe TRBD2 (6 bases). There are 13 residues in the CDR3. Germline CDR1 reads SQVTM; CDR2 reads ANQGSEA. With 1 base removed from V and 2 bases from J, the gap between germline ends came to 9 bases. Here the CDR3 reads CSVEVGRAYEQYF. The CDR3 bases are TGCAGCGTTGAAGTCGGGAGAGCCTACGAGCAGTACTTC.

The V call is TRBV27, the J call TRBJ2-3, with 10 bases lining up with TRBD2. CDR1 and CDR2 (germline): MNHEY, SMNVEV (reference sequence). J lost 2 bases, V lost 0 bases, and 2 bases had no gene match. This CDR3 spans 16 amino acids. The DNA of the CDR3 is TGTGCCAGCAGTTTATCAACTAGCGGGATCACAGATACGCAGTATTTT. It codes for CASSLSTSGITDTQYF.